This T cell receptor beta chain came from a study of early T cells in non-severe SARS-CoV-2 infection. For the study at large: Sequencing input comprised bulk RNA from unsorted whole blood; chain pairing was not available.

This clonotype was counted many times. Its antigen is unidentified. The library protocol tagged individual cDNA molecules with unique molecular identifiers. MiXCR was run by TCRdb on the 5' RACE reads, yielding one entry per CDR3 protein. The sample lists about 23,000 distinct CDR3 sequences, roughly 5% seen once, with approximately 12% in the top ten. The CDR3 is made up of 13 amino acids. Germline assignment: CDR1 KGHSH and CDR2 LQKENI. V dropped 3 bases and J dropped 8 bases, with 11 bases sitting between them. Points from the study as a whole: There was a bias toward anti-spike CD8 responses in VDJdb matching, which missed private and CD4 specificities.

The chain combines TRBV18 with TRBJ2-1; D gene ambiguous. This sequence was found in an adult who was a healthcare worker with PCR-confirmed SARS-CoV-2 infection or an uninfected control (not recorded which). The specimen was whole blood. CDR3 protein: CASSPQKVDEQFF. The CDR3 coding sequence is TGTGCCAGCTCACCGCAAAAAGTAGATGAGCAGTTCTTC.